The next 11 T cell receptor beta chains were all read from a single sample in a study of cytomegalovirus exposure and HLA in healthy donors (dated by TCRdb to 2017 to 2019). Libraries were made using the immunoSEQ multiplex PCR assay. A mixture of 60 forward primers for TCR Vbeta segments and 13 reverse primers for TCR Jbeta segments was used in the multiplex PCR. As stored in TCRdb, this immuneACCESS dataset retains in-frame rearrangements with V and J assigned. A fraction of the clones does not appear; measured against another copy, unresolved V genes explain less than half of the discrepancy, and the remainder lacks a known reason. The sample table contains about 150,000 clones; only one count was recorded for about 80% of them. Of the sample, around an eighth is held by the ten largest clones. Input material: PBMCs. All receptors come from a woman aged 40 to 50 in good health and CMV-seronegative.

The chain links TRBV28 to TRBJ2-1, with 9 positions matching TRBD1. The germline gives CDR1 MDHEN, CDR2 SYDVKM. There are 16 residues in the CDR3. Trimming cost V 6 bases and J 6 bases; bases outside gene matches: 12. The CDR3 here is CASRPSGTGKFNEQFF. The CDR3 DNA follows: TGTGCCAGCAGACCGTCCGGGACAGGGAAGTTCAATGAGCAGTTCTTC.

Here the CDR3 DNA reads TGTGCCAGCAGTCTCACCGGGACTAGCATTTACGAGCAGTACTTC. It yields the protein CASSLTGTSIYEQYF. The chain couples TRBV5-4 to TRBJ2-5; 9 nucleotides line up with TRBD2. The J call may be in error: the DNA end matches TRBJ2-7 better. This CDR3 region has 15 residues. Per germline, CDR1 SGHNT and CDR2 YYREEE (reference sequence).

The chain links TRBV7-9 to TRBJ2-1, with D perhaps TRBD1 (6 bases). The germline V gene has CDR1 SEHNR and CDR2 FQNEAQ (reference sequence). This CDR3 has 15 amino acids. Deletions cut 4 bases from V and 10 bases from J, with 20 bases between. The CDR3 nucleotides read TGTGCCAGCAGCTCCTCCCGGACGGGGACACAGGAGCAGTTCTTC. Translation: CASSSSRTGTQEQFF. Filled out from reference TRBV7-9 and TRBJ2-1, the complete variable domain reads DTGVSQNPRHKITKRGQNVTFRCDPISEHNRLYWYRQTLGQGPEFLTYFQNEAQLEKSRLLSDRFSAERPKGSFSTLEIQRTEQGDSAMYLCASSSSRTGTQEQFFGPGTRLTVL.

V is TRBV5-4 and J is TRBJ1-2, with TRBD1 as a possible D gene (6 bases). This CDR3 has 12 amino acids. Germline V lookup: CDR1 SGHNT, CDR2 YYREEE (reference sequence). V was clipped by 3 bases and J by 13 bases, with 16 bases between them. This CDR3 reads CASSSGQLGSTF. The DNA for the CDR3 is TGTGCCAGCAGCTCCGGACAGCTGGGGAGCACCTTC.

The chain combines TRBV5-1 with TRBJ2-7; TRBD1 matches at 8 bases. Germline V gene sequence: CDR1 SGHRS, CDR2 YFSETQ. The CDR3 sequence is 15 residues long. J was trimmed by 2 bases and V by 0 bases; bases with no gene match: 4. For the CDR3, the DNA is TGCGCCAGCAGCTTGGGGCAGGGGGCTGCCTACGAGCAGTACTTC. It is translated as CASSLGQGAAYEQYF.

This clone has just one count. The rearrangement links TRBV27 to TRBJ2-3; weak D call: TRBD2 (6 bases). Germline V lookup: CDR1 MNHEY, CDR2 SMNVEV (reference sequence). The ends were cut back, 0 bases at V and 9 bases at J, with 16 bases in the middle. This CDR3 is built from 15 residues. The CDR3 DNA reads TGTGCCAGCAGTTTATCTTCGGGGGTATGGTACACGCAGTATTTT. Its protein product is CASSLSSGVWYTQYF.

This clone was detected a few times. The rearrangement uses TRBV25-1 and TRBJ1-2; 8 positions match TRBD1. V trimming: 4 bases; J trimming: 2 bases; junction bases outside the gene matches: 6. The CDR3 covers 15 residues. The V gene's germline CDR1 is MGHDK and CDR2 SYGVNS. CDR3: CASSAQGAGNYGYTF. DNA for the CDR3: TGTGCCAGCAGTGCCCAGGGGGCAGGGAACTATGGCTACACCTTC.

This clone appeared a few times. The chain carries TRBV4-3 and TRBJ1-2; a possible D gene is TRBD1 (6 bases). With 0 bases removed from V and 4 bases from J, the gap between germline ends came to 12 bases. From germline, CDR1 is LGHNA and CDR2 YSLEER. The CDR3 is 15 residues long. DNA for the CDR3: TGCGCCAGCAGCCAAGATGCGGACAGACCCTATGGCTACACCTTC. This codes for CASSQDADRPYGYTF.

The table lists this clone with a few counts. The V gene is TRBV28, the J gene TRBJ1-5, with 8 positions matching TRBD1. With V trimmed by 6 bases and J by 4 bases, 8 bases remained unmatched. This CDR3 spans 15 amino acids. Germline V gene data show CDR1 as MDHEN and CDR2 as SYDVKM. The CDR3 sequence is CASSSPTGVNQPQHF. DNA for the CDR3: TGTGCCAGCAGCTCTCCGACAGGGGTAAATCAGCCCCAGCATTTT.

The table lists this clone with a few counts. DNA for the CDR3: TGCGCCAGCAGTGAGTGGGGCGCTCAGCCCCAGCATTTT. It yields the protein CASSEWGAQPQHF. V is TRBV10-2 and J is TRBJ1-5; possible D gene TRBD1, 5 bases. V gave up 1 base and J gave up 6 bases, with 7 bases separating them. The CDR3 sequence is 13 residues long. Germline V gene lookup returns CDR1 WSHSY and CDR2 SAAADI.

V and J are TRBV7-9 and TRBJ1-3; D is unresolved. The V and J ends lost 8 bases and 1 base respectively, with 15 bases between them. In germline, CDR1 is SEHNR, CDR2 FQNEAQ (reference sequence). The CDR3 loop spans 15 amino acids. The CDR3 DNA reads TGTGCCAGCGGGCCTAGCTCCCTTTCTGGAAACACCATATATTTT. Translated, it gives CASGPSSLSGNTIYF.